Listed here are 29 T cell receptor beta chains from one sample, sequenced in a study of beta chain features in type 1 diabetes. General study results and limits: Among all four CD4+ subsets, Type 1 diabetes patients had TCRB CDR3s that were moderately but significantly shorter.

TCRB transcripts that were expressed got sequenced, as all of the isolated RNA had been reverse transcribed. Repertoires were generated with immunoSEQ multiplex PCR, while TCRdb's copy carries only in-frame clones and drops some. The sample includes 300,000 to 350,000 clones, around 9% of them seen just once. No antigen has been assigned to these receptors. Sequencing was performed on central memory CD4+ T cells from blood. Receptor source: a young man with type 1 diabetes.

This clone appeared a few times. The gene calls are TRBV7-8 and TRBJ2-1; tentatively, D is TRBD2 (6 bases). The V end was cut by 8 bases, the J end by 0 bases, with 14 bases between. In germline, CDR1 is SGHVS, CDR2 FQNEAQ. CDR3 length: 15 residues. The DNA for the CDR3 is TGTGCCAGCCGACTGGAGGGAAACTCCTACAATGAGCAGTTCTTC. Protein sequence: CASRLEGNSYNEQFF.

This clone was counted between two and nine times. The rearrangement joins TRBV13 to TRBJ2-3, with D possibly TRBD1 on 6 matching bases. Trimming removed 5 bases at V and 2 bases at J, with 14 bases between. Germline CDR1 is PRHDT and CDR2 is FYEKMQ (reference sequence). This CDR3 contains 15 residues. CDR3 loop: CASSQGRTPTDTQYF. CDR3 DNA: TGTGCCAGCAGCCAGGGGAGAACCCCCACAGATACGCAGTATTTT.

In its sample, this clone was seen a few times. The chain links TRBV10-3 to TRBJ2-3; tentatively, D is TRBD2 (6 bases). Germline V lookup: CDR1 ENHRY, CDR2 SYGVKD. Between the trimmed V and J ends, which lost 3 bases and 0 bases, there was a span of 7 bases. This CDR3 contains 14 residues. The CDR3 loop reads CAISEGGSTDTQYF. As DNA, the CDR3 is TGTGCCATCAGTGAAGGAGGGAGCACAGATACGCAGTATTTT.

This chain joins TRBV29-1 and TRBJ2-5, with D possibly matching TRBD1 (6 bases). This CDR3 is built from 11 residues. Germline loops: CDR1 SQVTM, CDR2 ANQGSEA. V was cut by 7 bases and J by 3 bases, with 9 bases left in between. CDR3 amino acids: CSAWTEETQYF. DNA for the CDR3: TGCAGCGCCTGGACAGAAGAGACCCAGTACTTC.

This clone was counted only a few times. The genes are TRBV27 and TRBJ1-1; the match to TRBD1 covers 7 bases. This CDR3 is 14 amino acids long. Trimming at V came to 5 bases and at J to 4 bases, leaving 7 bases not matched to a gene. Germline lookup yields CDR1 MNHEY and CDR2 SMNVEV (reference sequence). The CDR3 coding sequence is TGTGCCAGCAGTGCGTCGACAGGGTTCACTGAAGCTTTCTTT. Protein: CASSASTGFTEAFF.

The chain carries TRBV7-2 and TRBJ2-1, with unresolved D. Between the trimmed V and J ends, which lost 1 base and 8 bases, there was a span of 3 bases. The CDR3 has 11 residues. CDR1 is SGHTA, CDR2 FQGNSA, per germline. The CDR3 is CASSLVYEQFF. The CDR3 region has the DNA TGTGCCAGCAGCTTAGTGTATGAGCAGTTCTTC.

This clone was counted between two and nine times. This rearrangement joins TRBV11-2 to TRBJ2-3, with D perhaps matching TRBD1 or TRBD2 (7 bases each). The CDR3 has 17 amino acids. Germline CDR1 and CDR2: SGHAT and FQNNGV. The V gene lost 5 bases and the J gene lost 0 bases, with 18 bases spanning the gap. The DNA for the CDR3 is TGTGCCAGCAGCCTAAGACAGGGAGGGACTAGCACAGATACGCAGTATTTT. It specifies CASSLRQGGTSTDTQYF.

Only a few counts were recorded for this clone. The V call is TRBV6-4, the J call TRBJ2-1; TRBD2 aligns across 7 bases. CDR3 length: 13 amino acids. V shed 11 bases and J 4 bases; nucleotides not matched to a gene: 8. The germline CDR1 and CDR2 sequences are MRHNA and SNTAGT. The CDR3 DNA sequence: TGTGCCCTGTGGGAGGGAGGGTACAATGAGCAGTTCTTC. Protein sequence: CALWEGGYNEQFF.

This clone was found many times. V gene TRBV14 combines with J gene TRBJ2-5; D is unresolved. This CDR3 has 17 residues. Trimming took off 0 bases at V and 5 bases at J, with 19 bases between the two ends. Germline V CDR1 and CDR2: SGHDN, FVKESK. CDR3 DNA: TGTGCCAGCAGCCAAGATGAAGCATACCGCCCAAGGGAGACCCAGTACTTC. Translated, it gives CASSQDEAYRPRETQYF.

In its sample, this clone was seen a few times. This chain connects TRBV14 to TRBJ2-3; 10 nucleotides match TRBD2. Trimming took 1 base from V and 8 from J; bases not matched to a gene: 6. Germline V gives CDR1 SGHDN, CDR2 FVKESK. The CDR3 spans 15 residues. The CDR3 here is CASSQVAGGPGTQYF. The CDR3 DNA follows: TGTGCCAGCAGCCAAGTAGCGGGGGGCCCCGGTACGCAGTATTTT.

The chain combines TRBV27 with TRBJ1-1; unclear D gene. The V end was cut by 11 bases, the J end by 1 base, with 29 bases between. The CDR3 contains 18 residues. Per the germline V gene, CDR1 is MNHEY and CDR2 is SMNVEV (reference sequence). CDR3 amino acids: CAASPRATNRRTNTEAFF. The CDR3 DNA reads TGTGCCGCCTCTCCTCGCGCGACAAATCGAAGAACGAACACTGAAGCTTTCTTT.

This clone was counted only a few times. V and J are TRBV7-9 and TRBJ2-4, with 7 bases that match TRBD2. J lost 3 bases, V lost 3 bases, and 2 bases had no gene match. This CDR3 region has 14 residues. Germline V lookup: CDR1 SEHNR, CDR2 FQNEAQ (reference sequence). CDR3: CASSFTGGKNIQYF. For the CDR3, the DNA is TGTGCCAGCAGCTTTACGGGGGGCAAAAACATTCAGTACTTC.

This sequence joins TRBV7-9 and TRBJ1-5; D call uncertain. With 4 bases removed from V and 9 bases from J, the gap between germline ends came to 10 bases. Germline CDR1 SEHNR, CDR2 FQNEAQ (reference sequence). This CDR3 has 12 residues. The CDR3 here is CASSSRTGPQHF. The CDR3 bases are TGTGCCAGCAGCTCACGTACGGGGCCCCAGCATTTT.

Details on this clone: A much larger clone lies one base from this, so it may be a read error. V and J are TRBV6-1 and TRBJ2-1; no reliable D call. With 6 bases removed from V and 4 bases from J, the gap between germline ends came to 1 base. Germline loops: CDR1 MNHNS, CDR2 SASEGT. CDR3 size: 10 residues. The CDR3 spells CASRYNEQFF. CDR3 sequence (DNA): TGTGCCAGCAGATACAATGAGCAGTTCTTC.

V usage is TRBV5-1 and J usage is TRBJ1-1, with 9 bases identical to TRBD1. V lost 4 bases to trimming and J lost 4 bases; unmatched junction nucleotides: 5. Looked up from germline, CDR1 is SGHRS and CDR2 is YFSETQ. This CDR3 spans 14 amino acids. The CDR3 loop is CASSPLTGGTEAFF. CDR3 in DNA: TGCGCCAGCAGCCCGTTGACAGGGGGCACTGAAGCTTTCTTT.

In its sample, this clone was seen a few times. The chain links TRBV18 to TRBJ2-5; 10 bases are a match to TRBD1. The CDR3 covers 19 residues. V lost 3 bases, J lost 5 bases, and 18 bases stayed unmatched. Germline CDR1 is KGHSH and CDR2 is LQKENI. The CDR3 is CASSPPIGRDRGRSETQYF. In DNA, the CDR3 is TGTGCCAGCTCACCGCCTATAGGGAGAGACAGGGGGCGAAGTGAGACCCAGTACTTC.

The chain recombines TRBV5-1 with TRBJ2-1, with 8 positions matching TRBD1. The germline CDR1 and CDR2 sequences are SGHRS and YFSETQ. Germline trimming cut 2 bases from V and 2 bases from J; bases unmatched to any gene: 3. The length of the CDR3 is 15 residues. CDR3 nucleotides: TGCGCCAGCAGCTTTACAGGGGGTACCTACAATGAGCAGTTCTTC. It specifies CASSFTGGTYNEQFF.

This clone was found a few times. The V gene is TRBV19, the J gene TRBJ1-2, with 7 bases lining up with TRBD1. The germline V gene encodes CDR1 LNHDA and CDR2 SQIVND (reference sequence). Trimming removed 7 bases from V and 8 bases from J; junction bases left unmatched: 13. This CDR3 is 14 amino acids long. The CDR3 sequence: CASNLGTRGQGYTF. CDR3 coding DNA: TGTGCCAGTAATTTGGGGACGAGGGGGCAGGGCTACACCTTC. The variable domain in full, with the rest retrieved from reference TRBV19 and TRBJ1-2, is DGGITQSPKYLFRKEGQNVTLSCEQNLNHDAMYWYRQDPGQGLRLIYYSQIVNDFQKGDIAEGYSVSREKKESFPLTVTSAQKNPTAFYLCASNLGTRGQGYTFGSGTRLTVV.

This clone was counted between two and nine times. The V call is TRBV10-3, the J call TRBJ1-3, with TRBD1 matching 7 bases. The germline CDR1 and CDR2 sequences are ENHRY and SYGVKD. The CDR3 runs to 16 residues. J lost 1 base, V lost 3 bases, and 6 bases had no gene match. The CDR3 region has the DNA TGTGCCATCAGTGAAGAGGGGGCTCCTTCTGGAAACACCATATATTTT. Translation gives CAISEEGAPSGNTIYF.

This clone showed up just a few times. The rearrangement links TRBV9 to TRBJ1-1, with D maybe TRBD1 (6 bases). Trimming took off 0 bases at V and 4 bases at J, with 7 bases between the two ends. The CDR3 extends over 13 amino acids. The germline CDR1 and CDR2 sequences are SGDLS and YYNGEE. As DNA, the CDR3 is TGTGCCAGCAGCGTAGAGGGGGGCACTGAAGCTTTCTTT. Its translation: CASSVEGGTEAFF.

This chain joins TRBV5-4 and TRBJ1-1; D may be TRBD1 (6 bases). CDR3 size: 14 residues. The V gene's germline CDR1 is SGHNT and CDR2 YYREEE (reference sequence). The V end was cut by 4 bases, the J end by 1 base, with 11 bases between. The CDR3 DNA reads TGTGCCAGCAGCCAATCGACAGGGAACACTGAAGCTTTCTTT. It encodes CASSQSTGNTEAFF.

This chain connects TRBV7-9 to TRBJ1-4; no clear D gene. Trimming took off 3 bases at V and 8 bases at J, with 13 bases between the two ends. CDR1 SEHNR and CDR2 FQNEAQ come from the germline V gene (reference sequence). The CDR3 spans 14 residues. The CDR3 nucleotides are TGTGCCAGCAGCTTTGGCACGGGAGAAGAAAAACTGTTTTTT. Protein product: CASSFGTGEEKLFF.

This CDR3 reads CASTSQGRDEYGYTF. CDR3 DNA: TGTGCCAGCACCTCACAGGGTCGGGACGAGTATGGCTACACCTTC. The chain combines TRBV28 with TRBJ1-2; D possibly corresponds to TRBD1 (6 bases). Trimming removed 7 bases at V and 5 bases at J, with 20 bases between. This CDR3 region has 15 residues. Germline CDR1 and CDR2: MDHEN and SYDVKM.

The V call is TRBV7-6, the J call TRBJ2-6; TRBD1 aligns across 7 bases. Germline CDR1 SGHVS, CDR2 FNYEAQ. V lost 5 bases to trimming and J lost 8 bases; unmatched junction nucleotides: 6. This CDR3 spans 14 amino acids. The CDR3 reads CASSPTTGTNVLTF. The CDR3, as DNA: TGTGCCAGCAGCCCTACGACAGGGACCAACGTCCTGACTTTC. The entire variable domain, with the rest obtained from reference TRBV7-6 and TRBJ2-6, is as follows: GAGVSQSPRYKVTKRGQDVALRCDPISGHVSLYWYRQALGQGPEFLTYFNYEAQQDKSGLPNDRFSAERPEGSISTLTIQRTEQRDSAMYRCASSPTTGTNVLTFGAGSRLTVL.

This clone was seen a handful of times. Other DNA sequences in the sample encode the same CDR3. The chain joins TRBV7-2 to TRBJ2-3; D possibly corresponds to TRBD2 (7 bases). The germline V and J ends were trimmed by 2 bases and 4 bases, with 10 bases remaining between them. Germline V gene sequence: CDR1 SGHTA, CDR2 FQGNSA. The CDR3 is 14 residues long. The CDR3 nucleotides are TGTGCCAGCAGCTTATTGGGGGGGCCAGATACGCAGTATTTT. As protein: CASSLLGGPDTQYF.

This clone was observed a handful of times. This sequence joins TRBV6-5 and TRBJ1-6, with 9 positions matching TRBD1. The germline gives CDR1 MNHEY, CDR2 SVGAGI. The junction had 5 bases not matched to a gene; V was cut back by 6 bases and J by 5 bases. The CDR3 extends over 15 amino acids. As DNA, the CDR3 is TGTGCCAGCAGCCCCCGGGACAGGGATAATTCACCCCTCCACTTT. Translated, it gives CASSPRDRDNSPLHF.

The chain joins TRBV7-9 to TRBJ2-5, with 8 bases fitting TRBD2. The CDR3 runs to 14 residues. CDR1 is SEHNR, CDR2 FQNEAQ, per germline (reference sequence). Germline trimming cut 1 base from V and 5 bases from J; bases unmatched to any gene: 3. The CDR3 region is CASSLGSGDETQYF. The DNA for the CDR3 is TGTGCCAGCAGCTTAGGTAGCGGGGACGAGACCCAGTACTTC. The full variable domain, with the rest looked up from reference TRBV7-9 and TRBJ2-5, is DTGVSQNPRHKITKRGQNVTFRCDPISEHNRLYWYRQTLGQGPEFLTYFQNEAQLEKSRLLSDRFSAERPKGSFSTLEIQRTEQGDSAMYLCASSLGSGDETQYFGPGTRLLVL.

This clone was counted between two and nine times. The chain couples TRBV5-5 to TRBJ2-7; no reliable D call. V was pared by 6 bases and J by 2 bases, with 15 bases between. The CDR3 runs 14 residues. Germline V gene lookup returns CDR1 SGHKS and CDR2 YYEKEE (reference sequence). The CDR3 sequence is CASTPSAHTYEQYF. CDR3 coding DNA: TGTGCCAGCACCCCATCCGCCCATACCTACGAGCAGTACTTC.

This chain links TRBV25-1 with TRBJ2-3; no clear D. The CDR3 has 11 residues. V gave up 7 bases and J gave up 1 base, with 3 bases separating them. Germline V gives CDR1 MGHDK, CDR2 SYGVNS. The CDR3 DNA follows: TGTGCCAGCACGGGCACAGATACGCAGTATTTT. Translating gives CASTGTDTQYF.